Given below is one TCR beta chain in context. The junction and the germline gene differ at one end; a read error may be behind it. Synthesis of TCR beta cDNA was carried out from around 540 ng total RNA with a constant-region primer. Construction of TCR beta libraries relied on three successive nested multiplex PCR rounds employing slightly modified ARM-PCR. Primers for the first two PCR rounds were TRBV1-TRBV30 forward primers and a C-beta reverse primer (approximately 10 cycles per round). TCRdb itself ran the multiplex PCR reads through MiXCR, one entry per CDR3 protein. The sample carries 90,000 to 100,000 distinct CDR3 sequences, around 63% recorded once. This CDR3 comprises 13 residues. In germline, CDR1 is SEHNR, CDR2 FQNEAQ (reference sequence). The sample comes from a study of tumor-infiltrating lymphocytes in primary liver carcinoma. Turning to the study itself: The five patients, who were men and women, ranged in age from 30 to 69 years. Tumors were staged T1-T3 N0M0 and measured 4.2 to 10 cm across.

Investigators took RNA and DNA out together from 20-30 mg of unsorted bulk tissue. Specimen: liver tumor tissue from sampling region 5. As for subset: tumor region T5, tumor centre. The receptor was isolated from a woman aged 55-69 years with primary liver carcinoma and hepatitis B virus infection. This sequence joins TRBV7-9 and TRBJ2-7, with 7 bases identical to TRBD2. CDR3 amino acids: CARSSQRDGEQYF. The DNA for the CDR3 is TGTGCCAGGAGCTCCCAGCGGGACGGGGAGCAGTACTTC.